One sample yielded the 19 T cell receptor beta chains listed below, sequenced in a study of blood T cell repertoires in COVID-19. Measured with immunoSEQ multiplex PCR; TCRdb has only the in-frame clones, and not every one. The sample records around 57,000 clones, approximately 90% being singletons. The sequenced sample was peripheral blood. The receptors derive from an elderly woman with COVID-19, enrolled during active disease.

The chain is built from TRBV5-1 and TRBJ2-5, with 8 bases aligning to TRBD1. CDR1 and CDR2 from the germline V gene are SGHRS and YFSETQ. The V gene end was trimmed by 3 bases and the J gene end by 2 bases; junction bases not matched to a gene: 6. The CDR3 is made up of 15 amino acids. CDR3 nucleotides: TGCGCCAGCAGCTCCGGACAGGGTCGACAAGAGACCCAGTACTTC. Its translation is CASSSGQGRQETQYF.

The chain employs TRBV18 and TRBJ2-6; D unclear. Germline lookup yields CDR1 KGHSH and CDR2 LQKENI. The CDR3 extends over 17 amino acids. Trimming removed 6 bases at V and 4 bases at J, with 19 bases between. The CDR3 DNA follows: TGTGCCAGCTCGCCTCCCCCAGCAGGTCTCGGGGCCAACGTCCTGACTTTC. The encoded protein is CASSPPPAGLGANVLTF.

The V and J genes are TRBV3-1 (or the pseudogene TRBV3-2) and TRBJ2-1; 9 positions agree with TRBD2. Germline V gene data show CDR1 as LGHDT and CDR2 as YNNKEL (reference sequence). This CDR3 is 16 amino acids long. V gave up 5 bases and J gave up 2 bases; unmatched junction bases: 7. CDR3 region: CASSLSGGIAYNEQFF. CDR3 bases: TGTGCCAGCAGCTTAAGCGGGGGGATCGCCTACAATGAGCAGTTCTTC.

The V gene is TRBV5-1, the J gene TRBJ2-5; possibly TRBD1 for D (6 bases). From germline, CDR1 is SGHRS and CDR2 YFSETQ. The CDR3 covers 13 residues. Deletions cut 0 bases from V and 5 bases from J, with 8 bases between. The CDR3 DNA reads as TGCGCCAGCAGCTTGGGACAGGTCGAGACCCAGTACTTC. Translation: CASSLGQVETQYF.

V is TRBV4-1 and J is TRBJ1-2; D is perhaps TRBD1 (6 bases). The CDR3 contains 13 residues. V was shortened by 6 bases and J by 0 bases, with 8 bases between the two germline ends. The germline gives CDR1 MGHRA, CDR2 YSYEKL. CDR3 in amino acids: CASRRTANYGYTF. The CDR3 DNA follows: TGCGCCAGCAGAAGGACAGCTAACTATGGCTACACCTTC.

This chain joins TRBV27 and TRBJ1-6, with D possibly matching TRBD1 (5 bases). Germline lookup yields CDR1 MNHEY and CDR2 SMNVEV (reference sequence). V lost 10 bases to trimming and J lost 11 bases, with 24 bases between them. The CDR3 has 15 residues. CDR3 amino acids: CATHVGGRVLAPLHF. CDR3 bases: TGTGCCACCCATGTCGGTGGCAGGGTTTTGGCACCCCTCCACTTT.

The V gene is TRBV11-2, the J gene TRBJ1-1; 7 bases agree with TRBD1. There are 14 residues in the CDR3. Per the germline V gene, CDR1 is SGHAT and CDR2 is FQNNGV. V lost 8 bases, J lost 5 bases, and 11 bases stayed unmatched. CDR3 protein: CASASQGVGTEAFF. CDR3 bases: TGTGCCAGCGCAAGCCAGGGGGTGGGGACTGAAGCTTTCTTT.

V and J are TRBV19 and TRBJ2-7; 10 bases agree with TRBD2. Trimming removed 4 bases from V and 0 bases from J; junction bases left unmatched: 3. CDR3 size: 15 residues. Germline V gene lookup returns CDR1 LNHDA and CDR2 SQIVND (reference sequence). DNA of the CDR3: TGTGCCAGTAGTACACTAGCGGGGCCCTCCTACGAGCAGTACTTC. It yields the protein CASSTLAGPSYEQYF.

The chain couples TRBV6-5 to TRBJ1-5; D remains ambiguous. This CDR3 is built from 15 residues. CDR1 and CDR2 from the germline V gene are MNHEY and SVGAGI. V lost 6 bases and J lost 0, with 12 bases in between. The CDR3 here is CASSDQRLSNQPQHF. CDR3 DNA: TGTGCCAGCAGCGATCAGAGGCTTAGCAATCAGCCCCAGCATTTT.

V usage is TRBV3-1 (or the pseudogene TRBV3-2) and J usage is TRBJ2-2, with D tentatively TRBD2 (5 bases). The CDR3 is 17 residues long. Trimming took off 0 bases at V and 6 bases at J, with 17 bases between the two ends. Germline assignment: CDR1 LGHDT and CDR2 YNNKEL (reference sequence). CDR3 bases: TGTGCCAGCAGCCAAGAGTCGGCTAGCTATCGTGCCGGGGAGCTGTTTTTT. As protein: CASSQESASYRAGELFF.

The V and J genes are TRBV6-5 and TRBJ1-1, with TRBD1 matching over 8 bases. The germline gives CDR1 MNHEY, CDR2 SVGAGI. The ends lost 5 bases at V and 5 bases at J; junction bases unmatched: 10. The CDR3 spans 15 residues. The CDR3 sequence is CASSPRQGRRTEAFF. For the CDR3, the DNA is TGTGCCAGCAGTCCCCGACAGGGGAGGAGGACTGAAGCTTTCTTT.

V and J are TRBV7-6 and TRBJ2-7, with 7 bases fitting TRBD1. Per the germline V gene, CDR1 is SGHVS and CDR2 is FNYEAQ. V was pared by 4 bases and J by 6 bases, with 6 bases of the junction left unmatched. CDR3 length: 13 amino acids. The CDR3 spells CASSSKTGTEQYF. CDR3 DNA sequence: TGTGCCAGCAGCTCAAAGACAGGGACCGAGCAGTACTTC.

V gene TRBV9 combines with J gene TRBJ2-2; D gene unclear. The germline CDR1 and CDR2 sequences are SGDLS and YYNGEE. This CDR3 has 13 residues. V was pared by 0 bases and J by 7 bases, with 7 bases between. The CDR3 nucleotides read TGTGCCAGCAGCGTAGGTAGCCACGGGGAGCTGTTTTTT. Protein product: CASSVGSHGELFF.

V and J are TRBV18 and TRBJ2-1, with TRBD1 matching 7 bases. Germline V gives CDR1 KGHSH, CDR2 LQKENI. The CDR3 contains 14 residues. V shed 2 bases, J shed 7 bases, and the junction held 5 bases outside the gene matches. CDR3 nucleotide sequence: TGTGCCAGCTCACCATCCAGGGGGTTGAATGAGCAGTTCTTC. Translation gives CASSPSRGLNEQFF. The full variable domain, in which reference TRBV18 and TRBJ2-1 provide the parts outside the CDR3, is NAGVMQNPRHLVRRRGQEARLRCSPMKGHSHVYWYRQLPEEGLKFMVYLQKENIIDESGMPKERFSAEFPKEGPSILRIQQVVRGDSAAYFCASSPSRGLNEQFFGPGTRLTVL.

This clone was seen just once. The chain is built from TRBV4-1 and TRBJ2-3; TRBD2 matches at 14 bases. The CDR3 sequence is 18 residues long. In germline, CDR1 is MGHRA, CDR2 YSYEKL. V dropped 3 bases and J dropped 2; count of bases not matched to a gene: 7. The CDR3 DNA is TGCGCCAGCAGCCAGAGGACTAGCGGGGGGTTATACACAGATACGCAGTATTTT. Encoded protein: CASSQRTSGGLYTDTQYF.

J is TRBJ2-1 and V is TRBV5-1; no clear D. Trimming removed 5 bases at V and 9 bases at J, with 24 bases between. The CDR3 covers 16 residues. Germline-derived CDR1 and CDR2 are SGHRS and YFSETQ. CDR3 loop: CASSSNTVSVYGEQFF. The CDR3 DNA follows: TGCGCCAGCAGTTCCAACACAGTCTCGGTTTATGGTGAGCAGTTCTTC.

This chain links TRBV5-1 with TRBJ2-1; 12 bases line up with TRBD2. With V trimmed by 2 bases and J by 8 bases, 11 bases remained unmatched. This CDR3 is built from 17 residues. Per the germline V gene, CDR1 is SGHRS and CDR2 is YFSETQ. CDR3 in amino acids: CASSFRTSGVPSDEQFF. In nucleotides, the CDR3 is TGCGCCAGCAGCTTCAGGACTAGCGGGGTCCCCTCGGATGAGCAGTTCTTC.

This clone was seen once. This chain links TRBV9 with TRBJ1-1, with 9 bases that match TRBD1. The CDR3 runs 15 residues. The V gene end was trimmed by 4 bases and the J gene end by 0 bases; junction bases not matched to a gene: 4. CDR1 SGDLS and CDR2 YYNGEE come from the germline V gene. Here the CDR3 reads CASSTRDRVNTEAFF. CDR3 sequence (DNA): TGTGCCAGCAGCACTAGGGACAGGGTGAACACTGAAGCTTTCTTT.

This rearrangement joins TRBV18 to TRBJ2-1; D ambiguous. V lost 1 base to trimming and J lost 4 bases, with 5 bases between them. The CDR3 is 13 amino acids. Germline V CDR1 and CDR2: KGHSH, LQKENI. The CDR3 DNA sequence: TGTGCCAGCTCACCACAGACATACAATGAGCAGTTCTTC. Protein sequence: CASSPQTYNEQFF.